This note documents a single T cell receptor (beta chain) sequence. One junction end disagrees with the germline gene, perhaps due to a read error. These data belong to a study of blood T cell repertoires in COVID-19. About the study: There were acute and convalescent COVID-19 samples, and they came from the United States, Italy and Spain. PBMCs, B-cell-depleted T cells, or T cells were the source of the cDNA or gDNA that made up the material.

The CDR3 covers 11 residues. Germline assignment: CDR1 MNHEY and CDR2 SVGAGI. Per the original methods: Estimation of nucleated cell counts was performed using reference gene primer amplification. Here immunoSEQ multiplex PCR was the method, and the copy in TCRdb shows in-frame clones only, minus some. V and J calls and clone size follow that table, whereas D and trimming were derived from the DNA. The sample consists of 73,000 or so clones, roughly 80% of them appearing once. The sample was peripheral blood. The origin of this receptor is an older woman with acute or convalescent COVID-19. The gene calls are TRBV6-5 and TRBJ1-2; no definite D call. The CDR3 spells CASSSNFGYTF. The CDR3, as DNA: TGTGCCAGCAGTTCCAACTTTGGCTACACCTTC.